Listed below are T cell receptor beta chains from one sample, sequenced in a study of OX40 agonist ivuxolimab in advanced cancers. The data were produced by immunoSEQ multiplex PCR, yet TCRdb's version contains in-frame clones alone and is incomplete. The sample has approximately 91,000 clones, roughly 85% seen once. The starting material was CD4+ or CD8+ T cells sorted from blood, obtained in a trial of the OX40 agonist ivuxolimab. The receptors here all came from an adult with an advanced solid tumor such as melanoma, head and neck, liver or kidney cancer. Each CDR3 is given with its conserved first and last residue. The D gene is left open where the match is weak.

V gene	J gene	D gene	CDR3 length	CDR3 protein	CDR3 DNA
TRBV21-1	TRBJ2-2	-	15	CASSGGQGWTGELFF	TGTGCCAGCAGCGGGGGACAGGGATGGACCGGGGAGCTGTTTTTT
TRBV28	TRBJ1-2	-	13	CASSDETEVGYTF	TGTGCCAGCAGTGACGAGACAGAAGTTGGCTACACCTTC
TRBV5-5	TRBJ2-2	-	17	CASSLKLLSLETGELFF	TGTGCCAGCAGTTTGAAGTTACTCTCCCTGGAGACCGGGGAGCTGTTTTTT
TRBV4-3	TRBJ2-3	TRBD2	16	CASSPGLAGGQDTQYF	TGCGCCAGCAGCCCAGGACTAGCGGGGGGGCAGGATACGCAGTATTTT
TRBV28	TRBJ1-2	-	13	CASLSGTDYGYTF	TGTGCCAGCCTTTCCGGGACGGATTATGGCTACACCTTC
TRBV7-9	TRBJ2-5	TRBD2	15	CASSLAGTSVETQYF	TGTGCCAGCAGCTTAGCCGGGACTAGCGTAGAGACCCAGTACTTC
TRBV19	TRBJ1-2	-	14	CASSPRTRARGYTF	TGTGCCAGTAGTCCCCGGACCCGGGCGAGGGGCTACACCTTC
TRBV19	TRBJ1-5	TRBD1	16	CASSIDRTGGNQPQHF	TGTGCCAGTAGTATAGATAGGACAGGGGGCAATCAGCCCCAGCATTTT
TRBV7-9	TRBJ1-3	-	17	CASSLIRTGYSGNTIYF	TGTGCCAGCAGCTTAATCAGGACGGGATACTCTGGAAACACCATATATTTT
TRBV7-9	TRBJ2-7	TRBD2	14	CASSSPAGGPEQYF	TGTGCCAGCAGCTCCCCGGCGGGGGGGCCCGAGCAGTACTTC
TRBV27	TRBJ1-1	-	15	CASSLSPGLNTEAFF	TGTGCCAGCAGTTTATCACCAGGGTTGAACACTGAAGCTTTCTTT
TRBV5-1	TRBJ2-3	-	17	CASSLGLGTTSTDTQYF	TGCGCCAGCAGCTTGGGCCTCGGGACAACTAGCACAGATACGCAGTATTTT
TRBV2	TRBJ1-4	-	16	CASSETGRQDFEKLFF	TGTGCCAGCAGTGAAACCGGGCGTCAGGACTTCGAAAAACTGTTTTTT
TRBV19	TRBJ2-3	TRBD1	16	CASSKRQGVSTDTQYF	TGTGCCAGTAGTAAACGACAGGGGGTAAGCACAGATACGCAGTATTTT
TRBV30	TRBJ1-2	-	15	CAWSVRRGSGYGYTF	TGTGCCTGGAGTGTACGACGGGGAAGCGGCTATGGCTACACCTTC
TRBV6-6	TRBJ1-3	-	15	CASSYLAGVGNTIYF	TGTGCCAGCAGTTACTTGGCAGGGGTCGGAAACACCATATATTTT
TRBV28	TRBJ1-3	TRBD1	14	CASRTGEAGNTIYF	TGTGCCAGCAGAACAGGGGAAGCTGGAAACACCATATATTTT
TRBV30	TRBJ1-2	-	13	CAWSIPYGDGYTF	TGTGCCTGGAGTATCCCTTACGGGGATGGCTACACCTTC
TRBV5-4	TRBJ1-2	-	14	CASSLQGQNYGYTF	TGTGCCAGCAGCTTGCAAGGTCAAAACTATGGCTACACCTTC